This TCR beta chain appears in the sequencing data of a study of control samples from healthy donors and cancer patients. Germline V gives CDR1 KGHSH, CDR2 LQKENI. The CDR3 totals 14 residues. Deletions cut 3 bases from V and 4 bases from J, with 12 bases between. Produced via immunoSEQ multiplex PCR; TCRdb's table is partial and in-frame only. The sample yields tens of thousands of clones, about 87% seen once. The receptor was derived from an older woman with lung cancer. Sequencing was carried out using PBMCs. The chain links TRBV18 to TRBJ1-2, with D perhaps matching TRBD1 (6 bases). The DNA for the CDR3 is TGTGCCAGCTCACCGGGACAACCGATCTATGGCTACACCTTC. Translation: CASSPGQPIYGYTF.